These T cell receptor beta chains were read from a single sample in a study of blood T cells in healthy people across ages. MiXCR was run by TCRdb on the 5' RACE reads, yielding one entry per CDR3 protein. The sample comprises 870,000 or so distinct CDR3 sequences, under 30% of which are singletons, and approximately 15% rests with the top ten. The source material was blood. The receptors were gathered from a woman of 80 years or more in good health. The CDR3 runs from the conserved cysteine through the conserved F or W. Fields, in order: clone size, V gene, J gene, D gene, CDR3 protein, CDR3 DNA. A D gene is named only where the DNA matches it firmly. Size is stated for part of the rows, as once, few or many counts, or as a class when the clone is expanded.

many	TRBV9	TRBJ2-5	.	CASSVGGEETQYF	TGTGCCAGCAGCGTAGGGGGGGAAGAGACCCAGTACTTC
many	TRBV6-2/TRBV6-3	TRBJ1-5	.	CASSYSMQDALGPQHF	TGTGCCAGCAGTTACTCGATGCAGGACGCCTTGGGACCCCAGCATTTT
many	TRBV7-9	TRBJ2-1	.	CASSPVQGFSSYNEQFF	TGTGCCAGCAGCCCTGTCCAGGGGTTTAGCTCCTACAATGAGCAGTTCTTC
.	TRBV21-1	TRBJ1-2	.	CASSTVRQETSYGYTF	TGTGCCAGCAGCACCGTGAGACAGGAGACTTCCTATGGCTACACCTTC
.	TRBV27	TRBJ2-7	.	CASSPRESYEQYF	TGTGCCAGCTCCCCAAGAGAATCCTACGAGCAGTACTTC
many	TRBV7-8	TRBJ2-5	TRBD1	CASSPRKRQGETQYF	TGTGCCAGCAGCCCCCGCAAGCGACAGGGCGAGACCCAGTACTTC
.	TRBV7-2	TRBJ1-2	.	CASSTGHPNYGYTF	TGTGCCAGCAGTACGGGTCACCCTAACTATGGCTACACCTTC
.	TRBV27	TRBJ2-2	TRBD1	CASGQVSGELFF	TGTGCCAGCGGACAGGTCTCCGGGGAGCTGTTTTTT
.	TRBV7-2	TRBJ2-1	TRBD1	CASSLLRDRVHEQFF	TGTGCCAGCAGCTTGCTCCGGGACAGGGTCCATGAGCAGTTCTTC
.	TRBV30	TRBJ1-5	.	CAWRKGGSNQPQHF	TGTGCCTGGAGAAAGGGAGGAAGCAATCAGCCCCAGCATTTT
many	TRBV20-1	TRBJ1-5	.	CSARDEVSNQPQHF	TGCAGTGCTAGAGATGAAGTTAGCAATCAGCCCCAGCATTTT
.	TRBV28	TRBJ2-7	.	CASSLMGPPSSYEQYF	TGTGCCAGCAGTTTGATGGGGCCTCCGAGCTCCTACGAGCAGTACTTC